A selection of T cell receptor beta chains follows, all from one sample in a study of T cells in localized non-small cell lung cancer. The data were produced by immunoSEQ multiplex PCR, yet TCRdb's version contains in-frame clones alone and is incomplete. The sample includes about 1,500 clones, roughly a quarter of them seen just once. This material consisted of normal lung tissue next to the tumor, taken before any cancer treatment. The receptors come from a female donor at least 60 years old with stage II lung adenocarcinoma. Both conserved end residues are part of each CDR3. Each record gives: J gene, D gene, V gene, clone size, CDR3 protein, CDR3 DNA. A D gene is named only where the DNA matches it firmly. Clone size is stated in some rows and not others, as once, few, many or a class when expanded.

j_call: TRBJ2-2
d_call: NA
v_call: TRBV10-1
clone_size: NA
cdr3_aa: CASKGSGTGELFF
cdr3_nt: TGCGCCAGCAAAGGGAGCGGGACCGGGGAGCTGTTTTTT

j_call: TRBJ1-2
d_call: TRBD1
v_call: TRBV29-1
clone_size: NA
cdr3_aa: CSVPTGAGNYGYTF
cdr3_nt: TGCAGCGTCCCAACAGGGGCGGGTAACTATGGCTACACCTTC

j_call: TRBJ2-5
d_call: NA
v_call: TRBV9
clone_size: few
cdr3_aa: CASSVDPQETQYF
cdr3_nt: TGTGCCAGCAGTGTGGACCCCCAAGAGACCCAGTACTTC

j_call: TRBJ1-1
d_call: NA
v_call: TRBV30
clone_size: NA
cdr3_aa: CAWSLNWGAFF
cdr3_nt: TGTGCCTGGTCACTAAACTGGGGGGCTTTCTTT

j_call: TRBJ2-1
d_call: TRBD2
v_call: TRBV9
clone_size: NA
cdr3_aa: CASSVFGGREQFF
cdr3_nt: TGTGCCAGCAGCGTTTTTGGCGGGAGAGAGCAGTTCTTC

j_call: TRBJ1-1
d_call: NA
v_call: TRBV18
clone_size: NA
cdr3_aa: CASSRQANTEAFF
cdr3_nt: TGTGCCAGCTCACGACAGGCGAACACTGAAGCTTTCTTT

j_call: TRBJ1-1
d_call: TRBD1
v_call: TRBV19
clone_size: few
cdr3_aa: CASSKRQGMAPEAFF
cdr3_nt: TGTGCCAGTAGTAAAAGACAGGGGATGGCCCCGGAAGCTTTCTTT

j_call: TRBJ1-5
d_call: NA
v_call: TRBV19
clone_size: NA
cdr3_aa: CASRVINQPQHF
cdr3_nt: TGTGCCAGTAGGGTCATCAATCAGCCCCAGCATTTT

j_call: TRBJ2-1
d_call: NA
v_call: TRBV28
clone_size: NA
cdr3_aa: CASSSRGGYNEQFF
cdr3_nt: TGTGCCAGCAGTTCCAGGGGAGGGTACAATGAGCAGTTCTTC

j_call: TRBJ2-5
d_call: TRBD2
v_call: TRBV11-3
clone_size: medium-sized
cdr3_aa: CASGTSGRAGETQYF
cdr3_nt: TGTGCCAGCGGGACTAGCGGGAGGGCCGGGGAGACCCAGTACTTC

j_call: TRBJ2-7
d_call: TRBD1
v_call: TRBV28
clone_size: once
cdr3_aa: CASSQPGQGMHEQYF
cdr3_nt: TGTGCCAGCAGCCAACCGGGACAGGGGATGCACGAGCAGTACTTC

j_call: TRBJ1-4
d_call: NA
v_call: TRBV19
clone_size: NA
cdr3_aa: CASRPSGGIANEKLFF
cdr3_nt: TGTGCCAGTAGACCCAGTGGGGGGATTGCTAATGAAAAACTGTTTTTT

j_call: TRBJ2-3
d_call: TRBD1
v_call: TRBV6-8
clone_size: few
cdr3_aa: CASSINRGNADTQYF
cdr3_nt: TGTGCCAGCAGTATAAACAGGGGAAACGCAGATACGCAGTATTTT

j_call: TRBJ1-1
d_call: NA
v_call: TRBV30
clone_size: large
cdr3_aa: CAWSVGGEAFF
cdr3_nt: TGTGCCTGGAGTGTAGGGGGTGAAGCTTTCTTT

j_call: TRBJ2-6
d_call: NA
v_call: TRBV9
clone_size: few
cdr3_aa: CASRGPSSGANVLTF
cdr3_nt: TGTGCCAGCAGAGGACCGTCCTCTGGGGCCAACGTCCTGACTTTC

j_call: TRBJ2-3
d_call: NA
v_call: TRBV11-3
clone_size: NA
cdr3_aa: CASSLDARGDTQYF
cdr3_nt: TGTGCCAGCAGCTTAGACGCCCGCGGGGATACGCAGTATTTT

j_call: TRBJ1-2
d_call: TRBD1
v_call: TRBV9
clone_size: NA
cdr3_aa: CASNAGQGSLNGYTF
cdr3_nt: TGTGCCAGCAATGCCGGACAGGGGAGCCTAAATGGCTACACCTTC

j_call: TRBJ1-1
d_call: NA
v_call: TRBV6-8
clone_size: large
cdr3_aa: CASSYGGLGTEAFF
cdr3_nt: TGTGCCAGCAGTTACGGGGGTCTTGGCACTGAAGCTTTCTTT

j_call: TRBJ1-1
d_call: NA
v_call: TRBV6-4
clone_size: few
cdr3_aa: CASSEYEGAFF
cdr3_nt: TGTGCCAGCAGTGAATACGAGGGAGCTTTCTTT